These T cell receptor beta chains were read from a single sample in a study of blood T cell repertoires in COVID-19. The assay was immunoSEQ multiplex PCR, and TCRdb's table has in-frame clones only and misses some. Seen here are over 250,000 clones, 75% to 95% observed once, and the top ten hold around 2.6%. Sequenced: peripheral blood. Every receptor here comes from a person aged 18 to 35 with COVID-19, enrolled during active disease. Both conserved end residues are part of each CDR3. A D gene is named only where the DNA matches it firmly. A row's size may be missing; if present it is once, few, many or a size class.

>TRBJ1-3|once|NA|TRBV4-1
CASSQDQGRTSGNTIYF
TGCGCCAGCAGCCAAGATCAGGGCAGGACCTCTGGAAACACCATATATTTT
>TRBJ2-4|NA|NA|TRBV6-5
CASSPPGSGGDIQYF
TGTGCCAGCAGCCCGCCGGGGTCCGGCGGGGACATTCAGTACTTC
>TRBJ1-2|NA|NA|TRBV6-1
CASSEPGLVYTF
TGTGCCAGCAGTGAACCCGGACTAGTCTACACCTTC
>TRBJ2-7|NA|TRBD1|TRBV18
CASSPVGTGYEQYF
TGTGCCAGCTCACCAGTCGGGACAGGATACGAGCAGTACTTC
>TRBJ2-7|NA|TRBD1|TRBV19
CASSTNPGQGEQYF
TGTGCCAGTAGTACGAATCCGGGACAGGGAGAGCAGTACTTC
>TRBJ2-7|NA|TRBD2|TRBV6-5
CASSSGTSAVYEQYF
TGTGCCAGCAGTTCCGGGACTAGCGCGGTCTACGAGCAGTACTTC
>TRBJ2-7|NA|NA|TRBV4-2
CASSQAAGSNEQYF
TGTGCCAGCAGCCAAGCGGCGGGAAGCAACGAGCAGTACTTC
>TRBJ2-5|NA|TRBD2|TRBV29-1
CSVETGLDIETQYF
TGCAGCGTTGAGACGGGACTAGATATTGAGACCCAGTACTTC
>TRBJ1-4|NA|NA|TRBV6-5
CASKGVTGNEKLFF
TGTGCCAGCAAGGGAGTCACGGGAAATGAAAAACTGTTTTTT
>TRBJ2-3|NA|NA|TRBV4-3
CASSQDADIETDTQYF
TGCGCCAGCAGCCAAGATGCGGATATTGAGACAGATACGCAGTATTTT
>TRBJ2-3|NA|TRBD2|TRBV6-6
CASSRTSGADTQYF
TGTGCCAGCAGTCGGACTAGCGGCGCAGATACGCAGTATTTT
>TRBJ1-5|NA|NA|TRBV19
CASSIFRGGNQPQHF
TGTGCCAGTAGTATTTTCAGGGGAGGCAATCAGCCCCAGCATTTT
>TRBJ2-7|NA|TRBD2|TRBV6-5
CASSQLGRAYEQYF
TGTGCCAGCAGCCAACTAGGGAGGGCCTACGAGCAGTACTTC
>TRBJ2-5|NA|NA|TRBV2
CASRTGLQETQYF
TGTGCCAGCAGAACAGGGCTGCAAGAGACCCAGTACTTC
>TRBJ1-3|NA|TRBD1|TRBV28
CASSLLAGGEHTIYF
TGTGCCAGCAGTTTATTGGCAGGGGGCGAGCACACCATATATTTT
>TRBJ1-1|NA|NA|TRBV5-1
CASALHVNTEAFF
TGCGCCAGCGCCTTACATGTGAACACTGAAGCTTTCTTT
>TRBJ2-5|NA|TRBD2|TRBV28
CASTPQGLAGGYEGPETQYF
TGTGCCAGCACCCCTCAGGGACTAGCGGGAGGTTACGAGGGTCCAGAGACCCAGTACTTC
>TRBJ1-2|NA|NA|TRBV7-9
CASSLISGTSRYGYTF
TGTGCCAGCAGCTTAATATCCGGGACATCCCGGTATGGCTACACCTTC
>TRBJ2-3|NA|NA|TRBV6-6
CASSQADTDTQYF
TGTGCCAGCAGTCAAGCGGACACAGATACGCAGTATTTT
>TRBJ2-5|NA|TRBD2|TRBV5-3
CASARGGETQYF
TGTGCCAGCGCGCGCGGGGGGGAGACCCAGTACTTC
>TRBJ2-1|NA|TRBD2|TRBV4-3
CASSPRTSGTGYNEQFF
TGCGCCAGCAGCCCTCGGACTAGCGGGACAGGGTACAATGAGCAGTTCTTC
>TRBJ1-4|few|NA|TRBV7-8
CASSLHGTATNEKLFF
TGTGCCAGCAGCTTACACGGGACTGCAACTAATGAAAAACTGTTTTTT
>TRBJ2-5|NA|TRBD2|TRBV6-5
CASSYRASGQETQYF
TGTGCCAGCAGTTACAGGGCTAGCGGCCAAGAGACCCAGTACTTC
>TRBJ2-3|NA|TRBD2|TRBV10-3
CAIAGTSDTDTQYF
TGTGCCATTGCCGGGACTAGCGACACAGATACGCAGTATTTT
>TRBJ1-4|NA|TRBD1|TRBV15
CATSTVTGSNEKLFF
TGTGCCACCAGCACGGTGACAGGGAGTAATGAAAAACTGTTTTTT
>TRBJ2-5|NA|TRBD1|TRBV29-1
CSVLGQGAWETQYF
TGCAGCGTTCTCGGACAGGGGGCTTGGGAGACCCAGTACTTC
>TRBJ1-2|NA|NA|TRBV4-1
CASSQEGAGLSTF
TGCGCCAGCAGCCAAGAAGGGGCAGGGTTGTCCACCTTC
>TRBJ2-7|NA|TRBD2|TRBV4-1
CASSQVTSGSSYEQYF
TGCGCCAGCAGCCAAGTAACTAGCGGGAGTTCTTACGAGCAGTACTTC
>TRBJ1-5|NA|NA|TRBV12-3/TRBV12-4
CASSSGQNQPQHF
TGTGCCAGCAGTTCAGGACAGAATCAGCCCCAGCATTTT
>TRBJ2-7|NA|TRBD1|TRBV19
CASSFPGQGYEQYF
TGTGCCAGTAGTTTTCCGGGACAGGGGTACGAGCAGTACTTC
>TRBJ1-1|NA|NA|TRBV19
CASSSTGPHTEAFF
TGTGCCAGTAGCAGCACAGGGCCCCACACTGAAGCTTTCTTT
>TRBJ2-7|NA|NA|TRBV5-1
CASSLDPSSSYEQYF
TGCGCCAGCAGCTTGGACCCTTCGAGCTCCTACGAGCAGTACTTC
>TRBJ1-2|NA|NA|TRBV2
CASSDDKYYGYTF
TGTGCCAGCAGTGACGACAAGTACTATGGCTACACCTTC
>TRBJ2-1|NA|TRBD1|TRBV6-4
CASSKGAHNEQFF
TGTGCCAGTTCCAAGGGGGCCCACAATGAGCAGTTCTTC
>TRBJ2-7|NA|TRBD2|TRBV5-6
CASSPGGLYEQYF
TGTGCCAGCAGCCCGGGAGGCCTCTACGAGCAGTACTTC
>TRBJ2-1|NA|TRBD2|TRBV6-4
CASIHRSGKVNEQFF
TGTGCCAGCATCCACAGGAGCGGGAAGGTGAATGAGCAGTTCTTC
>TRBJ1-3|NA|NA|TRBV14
CASSHFRTPSSGNTIYF
TGTGCCAGCAGCCACTTCCGGACACCGAGCTCTGGAAACACCATATATTTT